One sample yielded the 22 T cell receptor beta chains listed below, sequenced in a study of read filtering for tumor transcriptome and immune sequencing. Molecular barcoded adaptors covering alpha/delta and beta/gamma chains were used on about 390 ng RNA. TCRdb re-called the reads with MiXCR, one entry per CDR3 protein. The table records roughly 35,000 distinct CDR3 sequences, roughly an eighth of them present only once. Material: a population of CD138-negative cells sorted from bone marrow. The receptors derive from a donor at least 40 years old with multiple myeloma.

This clonotype showed up many times. This chain uses TRBV3-1 with TRBJ2-1; D remains unclear. V lost 2 bases, J lost 6 bases, and 14 bases lay in between. This CDR3 has 15 residues. CDR1 is LGHDT, CDR2 YNNKEL, per germline (reference sequence). The CDR3 sequence is CASSQLDGPSNEQFF. CDR3 DNA sequence: TGTGCCAGCAGCCAACTTGACGGCCCGTCCAATGAGCAGTTCTTC.

This clonotype was counted at least ten times. CDR3 bases: TGTGCCAGCAGCTTTAGCGCTTCGACGGACACTGAAGCTTTCTTT. Encoded protein: CASSFSASTDTEAFF. V usage is TRBV7-6 and J usage is TRBJ1-1; D remains unclear. The V gene's germline CDR1 is SGHVS and CDR2 FNYEAQ. The length of the CDR3 is 15 residues. V was shortened by 3 bases and J by 3 bases, with 14 bases between the two germline ends.

Concerning this clonotype itself: With a much larger clone just one base away, this may be a read error. The V and J genes are TRBV5-6 and TRBJ1-1, with 7 bases fitting TRBD1. CDR1 and CDR2 from the germline V gene are SGHDT and YYEEEE. The CDR3 contains 14 residues. CDR3 in DNA: TGTGCCAGCAGTTTGGGACAGCTTAACACTGAAGCTCTCTTT. This encodes CASSLGQLNTEALF.

This clonotype was counted ten times or more. The rearrangement uses TRBV29-1 and TRBJ1-1; tentatively, D is TRBD1 (6 bases). The germline V and J ends were trimmed by 5 bases and 4 bases, with 11 bases remaining between them. Germline V gene data show CDR1 as SQVTM and CDR2 as ANQGSEA. This CDR3 region has 12 residues. The CDR3 is CSVSRGFTEAFF. The CDR3 DNA reads as TGCAGCGTTAGCAGGGGCTTCACTGAAGCTTTCTTT.

This clonotype was found many times. The V call is TRBV5-1, the J call TRBJ2-7, with D tentatively TRBD2 (5 bases). V shed 4 bases and J shed 0 bases, with 17 bases lying between them. Germline CDR1 and CDR2: SGHRS and YFSETQ. The CDR3 sequence is 16 residues long. Here the CDR3 DNA reads TGCGCCAGCAGCCCACGCCGGGAAGGGAGCTCCTACGAGCAGTACTTC. This gives the protein CASSPRREGSSYEQYF.

Worth noting for this clonotype: This sequence may be a read error, since a much larger clone differs from it by one base. This chain uses TRBV28 with TRBJ2-7, with D perhaps given as TRBD1 or TRBD2 (5 bases each). Per germline, CDR1 MDHEN and CDR2 SYDVKM. The germline V and J ends were trimmed by 7 bases and 3 bases, with 16 bases remaining between them. This CDR3 comprises 14 residues. The CDR3 spells CASKTGARLYEQYF. DNA for the CDR3: TGTGCCAGCAAGACCGGGGCTAGGCTCTACGAGCAGTACTTC.

This clonotype has more than one count but fewer than ten. The chain recombines TRBV7-9 with TRBJ2-7, with D perhaps matching TRBD1 or TRBD2 (5 bases each). V was cut by 5 bases and J by 0 bases, with 14 bases left in between. The length of the CDR3 is 15 residues. Germline V gene lookup returns CDR1 SEHNR and CDR2 FQNEAQ (reference sequence). CDR3 in DNA: TGTGCCAGCAGCGGGGGTGGCAGGAGCTCCTACGAGCAGTACTTC. Its translation: CASSGGGRSSYEQYF.

This clonotype showed up many times. V usage is TRBV4-3 and J usage is TRBJ1-3, with D unresolved. There are 15 residues in the CDR3. V was clipped by 1 base and J by 4 bases, with 11 bases between them. Germline V gene data show CDR1 as LGHNA and CDR2 as YSLEER. CDR3 protein: CASSQVRGGGNTIYF. The CDR3 region has the DNA TGCGCCAGCAGCCAAGTCCGTGGAGGCGGAAACACCATATATTTT.

To note about this clonotype: A far larger clone is off by one base, so a read error is likely. In DNA form, the CDR3 reads TGTGCCAGCAGCTCACCCCGGAAGGATAAGGGGCGGGAGAGCCAGAATACGCAGTATTTT. This encodes CASSSPRKDKGRESQNTQYF. The chain joins TRBV7-8 to TRBJ1-1; 7 nucleotides align to TRBD2. The tail of the sequence fits TRBJ2-3 better, so the J call may be wrong. CDR1 SGHVS and CDR2 FQNEAQ come from the germline V gene. The CDR3 loop spans 20 amino acids.

This clonotype came up many times. V is TRBV3-1 and J is TRBJ2-2, with D possibly being TRBD1 (5 bases). V was clipped by 2 bases and J by 0 bases, with 10 bases between them. The CDR3 is 16 amino acids. CDR1 and CDR2 from the germline V gene are LGHDT and YNNKEL (reference sequence). CDR3 nucleotide sequence: TGTGCCAGCAGCCAATTACGACAGTCGAACACCGGGGAGCTGTTTTTT. It encodes CASSQLRQSNTGELFF.

This clonotype has ten or more counts. As DNA, the CDR3 is TGCAGTGCTGTTCCCGGGACACCCAAGGGGACCCAGTACTTC. Its protein is CSAVPGTPKGTQYF. The chain links TRBV20-1 to TRBJ2-5, with a tentative D call TRBD1 (6 bases). There are 14 residues in the CDR3. CDR1 and CDR2 (germline): DFQATT, SNEGSKA (reference sequence). V gave up 5 bases and J gave up 7 bases, with 20 bases separating them.

This clonotype was seen only a few times. The J gene is TRBJ2-1, the V gene TRBV20-1; D not resolved. CDR3 length: 14 amino acids. V was clipped by 1 base and J by 5 bases, with 12 bases between them. Germline values: CDR1 DFQATT, CDR2 SNEGSKA (reference sequence). CDR3 nucleotides: TGCAGTGCTAGAGCCCCCGCGACAAACAATGAGCAGTTCTTC. Its translation is CSARAPATNNEQFF.

This clonotype was detected only once. The rearrangement links TRBV5-1 to TRBJ1-2, with unresolved D. In germline, CDR1 is SGHRS, CDR2 YFSETQ. Trimming removed 1 base from V and 0 bases from J, with 10 bases in between. The CDR3 extends over 15 amino acids. The CDR3 reads CASSLWAGANYGYTF. The CDR3 nucleotides are TGCGCCAGCAGCTTGTGGGCAGGAGCTAACTATGGCTACACCTTC.

Concerning this clonotype: A much bigger clone sits one base away, suggesting this may be a read error. This chain uses TRBV11-3 with TRBJ2-2, with D uncertain. The V and J ends lost 0 bases and 2 bases respectively, with 1 base between them. This CDR3 is built from 13 residues. Germline V CDR1 and CDR2: SGHNT, YENEEA. The CDR3 coding sequence is TGTGCCAGCAGCTTAGATAACACCGGGGAGCTGTTTTTT. Its protein product is CASSLDNTGELFF.

Only a few counts were recorded for this clonotype. The J gene is TRBJ2-2, the V gene TRBV4-1; D gene unclear. The germline V gene has CDR1 MGHRA and CDR2 YSYEKL. The CDR3 runs 13 residues. V shed 11 bases and J shed 0 bases, with 10 bases lying between them. The chain's CDR3 is CASRIANTGELFF. CDR3 DNA sequence: TGCGCCTCGAGGATTGCGAACACCGGGGAGCTGTTTTTT.

This clonotype was counted a few times. This sequence joins TRBV30 and TRBJ1-3; D remains unclear. V was shortened by 2 bases and J by 2 bases, with 7 bases between the two germline ends. Germline CDR1 is GTSNPN and CDR2 is SVGIG (reference sequence). This CDR3 has 13 amino acids. The CDR3 region has the DNA TGTGCCTGGAGTCCCTCGGCTGGAAACACCATATATTTT. The encoded protein is CAWSPSAGNTIYF.

This clonotype appeared a few times. The rearrangement uses TRBV7-9 and TRBJ2-1; TRBD2 might be the D (5 bases). V lost 2 bases and J 7 bases, leaving 9 bases between the germline ends. The germline V gene has CDR1 SEHNR and CDR2 FQNEAQ (reference sequence). The CDR3 sequence is 13 residues long. CDR3 in DNA: TGTGCCAGCAGCTTATGGGCGGGTAATGAGCAGTTCTTC. Amino acids: CASSLWAGNEQFF.

This clonotype was recorded only once. A much larger clone is a single base away; this may be a read error. This chain links TRBV7-9 with TRBJ1-5; D call uncertain. This CDR3 is built from 13 residues. Germline loops: CDR1 SEHNR, CDR2 FQNEAQ (reference sequence). The CDR3 is CASSRGGDQPQRF. CDR3 bases: TGTGCCAGCAGCAGAGGTGGGGATCAGCCCCAGCGTTTT.

V is TRBV20-1 and J is TRBJ1-1; D remains unclear. Germline loops: CDR1 DFQATT, CDR2 SNEGSKA (reference sequence). There are 14 residues in the CDR3. V was shortened by 3 bases and J by 5 bases, with 16 bases between the two germline ends. CDR3 region: CSARDSTGRTEAFF. The CDR3 region has the DNA TGCAGTGCTAGGGACTCGACCGGGAGGACTGAAGCTTTCTTT.

This clonotype has a count of ten or more. The rearrangement joins TRBV20-1 to TRBJ2-3; D may match TRBD1 or TRBD2 (5 bases each). The CDR3 loop spans 17 amino acids. Germline values: CDR1 DFQATT, CDR2 SNEGSKA (reference sequence). Trimming shortened V by 2 bases and J by 3 bases, and 21 bases separated the two germline ends. The CDR3 reads CSARRLWIGERTDTQYF. The DNA of the CDR3 is TGCAGTGCTAGAAGGCTGTGGATAGGGGAGAGGACAGATACGCAGTATTTT.

Points on this clonotype: Since a much larger clone is just one base distant, this may be a read error. This chain joins TRBV10-3 and TRBJ2-2; the D gene could be TRBD1 or TRBD2 (5 bases each). The CDR3 has 15 residues. The germline gives CDR1 ENHRY, CDR2 SYGVKD. The CDR3 sequence is CAISDRGSYTGELLF. DNA for the CDR3: TGTGCCATCAGTGATAGGGGCAGCTATACCGGGGAGCTGCTTTTT.

As concerns this clonotype: This is likely an artifact of a read error, given a far larger clone one base away. The chain joins TRBV11-2 to TRBJ2-1; 10 nucleotides align to TRBD2. The CDR3 has 13 residues. Germline V CDR1 and CDR2: SGHAT, FQNNGV. The trim removed 4 bases at V and 10 bases at J, leaving 4 bases unmatched. The CDR3 DNA is TGTGCCAGCAGCTCCCCTAGCGGGAGCGAGCAGTTCTTC. The encoded protein is CASSSPSGSEQFF.